This T cell receptor beta chain comes out of a study of cytomegalovirus exposure and HLA in healthy donors. Study summary: From 190 million or so T cells, an earlier analysis saw roughly 120 million unique TCR beta sequences.

This clone was counted between two and nine times. Its matching antigen is unknown. In the PCR, 60 Vbeta and 13 Jbeta primers were used. Some clones are missing from TCRdb's copy, which holds only in-frame ones; the method was immunoSEQ multiplex PCR. The data contain over 100,000 clones, 60% to 80% of them seen just once; the ten biggest clones take up 1.4% to 1.5%. Study-level findings and limits: Solely CMV serostatus was available to characterize immune exposure.

Germline V gives CDR1 SGHDT, CDR2 YYEEEE. The V and J ends lost 4 bases and 3 bases respectively, with 7 bases between them. The CDR3 runs 12 residues. The chain combines TRBV5-6 with TRBJ1-1; D remains ambiguous. The sequenced sample was PBMCs. The receptor comes from a female donor in good health and CMV-seronegative. In DNA form, the CDR3 reads TGTGCCAGCAGCGTTCGAGACACTGAAGCTTTCTTT. This sequence encodes CASSVRDTEAFF.